A selection of T cell receptor beta chains follows, all from one sample in a study of CD4 and CD8 cells across lung adenocarcinoma regions. One entry per CDR3 protein, called by TCRdb with MiXCR from the PCR reads. Found here are tens of thousands of distinct CDR3 sequences, under 60% of them singletons; the top ten hold 48%. Sequenced sample: CD8+ T cells from the center of a lung tumor. These receptor sequences come from a male donor with lung adenocarcinoma. The CD4 and CD8 labels of this study may be unreliable. Both conserved end residues are part of each CDR3. Each record gives: clone size, J gene, V gene, D gene, CDR3 protein, CDR3 DNA. D genes are given only for firm matches. Some rows mark clone size as missing; the rest say once, few, many or name a class of expanded clone.

>once|TRBJ1-2|TRBV27|NA
CASSFRSSWGYTF
TGTGCCAGCAGTTTTAGATCCTCGTGGGGCTACACCTTC
>NA|TRBJ2-3|TRBV6-1|TRBD1
CASSEAGTGVRDIQYF
TGTGCCAGCAGTGAAGCCGGGACAGGGGTTAGGGATATTCAGTATTTT
>NA|TRBJ2-6|TRBV11-1|NA
CASSPDSGANVLTF
TGTGCCAGCAGCCCCGACTCTGGGGCCAACGTCCTGACTTTC
>NA|TRBJ2-4|TRBV20-1|NA
CSATGPGKGKNIQYF
TGCAGTGCTACGGGCCCCGGGAAAGGCAAAAACATTCAGTACTTC
>medium-sized|TRBJ2-3|TRBV6-1|NA
CASSDPSVGTDTQYF
TGTGCCAGCAGTGACCCTAGCGTAGGCACAGATACGCAGTATTTT
>NA|TRBJ1-4|TRBV4-1|NA
CASSGERGEKLFF
TGCGCCAGCAGCGGGGAGAGGGGGGAAAAACTGTTTTTT
>many|TRBJ1-5|TRBV6-1|NA
CASSDPNQPQHF
TGTGCCAGCAGTGACCCGAATCAGCCCCAGCATTTT
>few|TRBJ2-1|TRBV6-5|NA
CASSYRTTGSNEQFF
TGTGCCAGCAGTTACCGTACCACAGGGAGCAATGAGCAGTTCTTC
>many|TRBJ2-7|TRBV6-1|TRBD2
CASSPTSAEQYF
TGTGCCAGCAGTCCCACTAGCGCGGAGCAGTACTTC
>few|TRBJ2-7|TRBV6-1|NA
CASRPGGGGEQYF
TGTGCCAGCAGGCCAGGGGGCGGGGGGGAGCAGTACTTC
>few|TRBJ2-6|TRBV12-3/TRBV12-4|NA
CASSRGANVLTF
TGTGCCAGCAGCCGTGGGGCCAACGTCCTGACTTTC
>NA|TRBJ2-4|TRBV7-2|NA
CASSLELAPDKNIQYF
TGTGCCAGCAGCTTAGAATTAGCACCCGACAAAAACATTCAGTACTTC
>many|TRBJ1-6|TRBV6-1|NA
CASSGVSYNSPLHF
TGTGCCAGCTCAGGAGTCTCCTATAATTCACCCCTCCACTTT
>NA|TRBJ1-5|TRBV6-1|NA
CASSDDRNQPQHF
TGTGCCAGCAGTGACGACAGGAATCAGCCCCAGCATTTT
>few|TRBJ2-7|TRBV6-5|NA
CASSYSTGEQYF
TGTGCCAGCAGTTACTCGACTGGCGAGCAGTACTTC
>NA|TRBJ1-1|TRBV6-1|NA
CASNLGTANTEAFF
TGTGCCAGCAACCTCGGGACGGCGAACACTGAAGCTTTCTTT
>few|TRBJ2-4|TRBV5-1|NA
CASSFLEGTANIQYF
TGCGCCAGCAGCTTTCTAGAGGGGACTGCAAACATTCAGTACTTC
>NA|TRBJ2-2|TRBV10-1|NA
CASSDVQPNTGELFF
TGCGCCAGCAGTGATGTACAGCCGAACACCGGGGAGCTGTTTTTT
>few|TRBJ1-2|TRBV28|TRBD1
CASSLARDSYGYTF
TGTGCCAGCAGTTTAGCCCGGGACAGTTATGGCTACACCTTC
>many|TRBJ1-1|TRBV10-2|NA
CASSRQMNTEAFF
TGCGCCAGCAGTCGACAGATGAACACTGAAGCTTTCTTT
>few|TRBJ1-2|TRBV15|TRBD1
CATSRRDRTTGYTF
TGTGCCACCAGCCGTAGGGACAGGACTACTGGCTACACCTTC
>NA|TRBJ2-1|TRBV6-1|TRBD2
CASRETWTSSTNAQFF
TGTGCCAGCCGGGAAACGTGGACTAGCAGCACAAATGCGCAGTTCTTC
>few|TRBJ1-1|TRBV6-1|NA
CASTPPPQNTEAFF
TGTGCCAGCACTCCACCGCCCCAGAACACTGAAGCTTTCTTT
>NA|TRBJ2-1|TRBV9|TRBD2
CASSVGDSGKSYNEQFF
TGTGCCAGCAGCGTAGGTGATAGCGGGAAGTCCTACAATGAGCAGTTCTTC
>NA|TRBJ2-3|TRBV27|NA
CGSSATDTQYF
TGCGGCAGCAGTGCCACAGATACGCAGTATTTC
>once|TRBJ2-2|TRBV10-1|NA
CASTQTDGVNTGKLFF
TGCGCCAGCACACAGACGGATGGGGTTAACACAGGGAAGCTGTTTTTT
>NA|TRBJ2-3|TRBV20-1|TRBD2
CSAGSAGGGTETQYF
TGCAGTGCGGGGTCGGCGGGGGGAGGCACAGAGACCCAGTATTTC
>few|TRBJ2-2|TRBV28|NA
CASRTGVEGGKLFF
TGTGCCAGCAGGACAGGCGTTGAGGGGGGCAAGCTGTTTTTT
>few|TRBJ2-1|TRBV6-1|NA
CASSAGASSYNEQFF
TGTGCCAGCAGTGCAGGCGCGAGCTCCTACAATGAGCAGTTCTTC
>NA|TRBJ2-3|TRBV11-2|NA
CASSSRGRGDTQYF
TGTGCCAGCAGCTCGAGGGGGAGAGGGGATACGCAGTATTTT
>few|TRBJ2-1|TRBV12-3/TRBV12-4|NA
CASSLEGPYNEQFF
TGTGCCAGCAGTTTAGAGGGGCCGTACAATGAGCAGTTCTTC